This TCR beta chain is drawn from a study of spatial heterogeneity in lung cancer. Whole-study findings and limits: For expanded intratumoral alpha and beta TCRs, counts tracked tumor mutation counts.

Time point described: sample taken at primary tumor resection. One entry per CDR3 protein, called by TCRdb with MiXCR from the 5' RACE reads. The data show about 5,600 distinct CDR3 sequences, almost 8% seen once. Concerning this clonotype itself: As yet, its antigen is unknown.

The sequence derives from a female donor with early-stage non-small cell lung cancer. Here the sequenced sample was lung tumor tissue, taken at surgery.

CDR3 bases: TGTGCCAGCAGCATCATTACTAGCGGGGGGTCAGATACGCAGTATTTT. Residues: CASSIITSGGSDTQYF. The chain recombines TRBV13 with TRBJ2-3; 12 bases map to TRBD2. Trimming took 5 bases from V and 4 from J; bases not matched to a gene: 7. The germline V gene has CDR1 PRHDT and CDR2 FYEKMQ (reference sequence). The CDR3 spans 16 residues.